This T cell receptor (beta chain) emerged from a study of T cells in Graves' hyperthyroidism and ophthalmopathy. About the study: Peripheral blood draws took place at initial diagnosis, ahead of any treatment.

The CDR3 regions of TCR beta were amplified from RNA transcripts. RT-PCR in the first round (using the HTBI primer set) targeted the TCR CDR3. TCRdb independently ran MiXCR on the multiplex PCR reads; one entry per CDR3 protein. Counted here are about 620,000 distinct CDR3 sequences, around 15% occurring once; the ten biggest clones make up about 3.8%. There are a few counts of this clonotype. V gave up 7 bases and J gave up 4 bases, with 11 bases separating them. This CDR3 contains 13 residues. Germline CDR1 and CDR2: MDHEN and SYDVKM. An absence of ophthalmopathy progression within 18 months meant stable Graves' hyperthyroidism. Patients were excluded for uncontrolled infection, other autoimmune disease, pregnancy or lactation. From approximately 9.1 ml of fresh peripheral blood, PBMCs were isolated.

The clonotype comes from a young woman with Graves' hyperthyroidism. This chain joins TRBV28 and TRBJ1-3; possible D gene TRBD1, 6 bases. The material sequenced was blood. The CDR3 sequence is CASTTTGGNTIYF. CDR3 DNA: TGTGCCAGCACGACTACAGGGGGAAACACCATATATTTT.